This entry features one TCR beta chain sequence. This specimen comes from a study of blood T cells in healthy people across ages. A second PCR, run for roughly 6 to 11 cycles, used a sample-barcoded 5' primer plus a J-beta primer mix. A template-switch adaptor with 12 random nucleotides tagged each cDNA molecule. Every sample returned 2.5 million or more CDR3-containing paired-end reads. One entry per CDR3 protein results from TCRdb running MiXCR on the 5' RACE reads. The repertoire holds about 1.8 million distinct CDR3 sequences, with 49% as singletons. Germline CDR1 and CDR2: DFQATT and SNEGSKA (reference sequence). The CDR3 runs to 15 residues. V was cut by 5 bases and J by 5 bases, with 19 bases left in between.

The clonotype comes from a woman in her 40s in good health. The sample was blood. This chain connects TRBV20-1 to TRBJ2-1; TRBD2 might be the D (5 bases). The CDR3 protein is CSAQIRVGANNEQFF. The CDR3 DNA reads as TGCAGTGCTCAGATCCGGGTGGGAGCAAACAATGAGCAGTTCTTC.